This T cell receptor (beta chain) comes out of a study of read filtering for tumor transcriptome and immune sequencing. This clonotype was counted at least ten times. The library was built from around 400 ng RNA with molecular barcoded adaptors for alpha/delta and beta/gamma chains. TCRdb reprocessed the reads via MiXCR and lists one record per CDR3 protein. This table holds tens of thousands of distinct CDR3 sequences, about 21% found once. Losses at the gene ends were 7 bases for V and 2 bases for J; bases not matched to a gene: 3. This CDR3 spans 13 amino acids. This chain connects TRBV12-3 or TRBV12-4 to TRBJ1-1; 8 bases align to TRBD1. This TCR came from a donor over 35 with multiple myeloma. The sample was a population of CD138-negative cells sorted from bone marrow. The DNA for the CDR3 is TGTGCCAGCAACGACAGGGGTAACACTGAAGCTTTCTTT. It yields the protein CASNDRGNTEAFF.